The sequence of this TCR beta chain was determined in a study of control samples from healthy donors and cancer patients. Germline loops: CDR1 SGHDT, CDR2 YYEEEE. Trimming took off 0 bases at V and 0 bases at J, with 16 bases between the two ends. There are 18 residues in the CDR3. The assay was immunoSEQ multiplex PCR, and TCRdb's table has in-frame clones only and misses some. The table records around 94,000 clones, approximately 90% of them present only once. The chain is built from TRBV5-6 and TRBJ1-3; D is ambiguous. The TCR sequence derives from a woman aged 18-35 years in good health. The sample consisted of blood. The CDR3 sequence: CASSLEAGRKGSGNTIYF. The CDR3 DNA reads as TGTGCCAGCAGCTTGGAGGCAGGTAGAAAGGGCTCTGGAAACACCATATATTTT. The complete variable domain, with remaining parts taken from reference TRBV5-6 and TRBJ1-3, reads DAGVTQSPTHLIKTRGQQVTLRCSPKSGHDTVSWYQQALGQGPQFIFQYYEEEERQRGNFPDRFSGHQFPNYSSELNVNALLLGDSALYLCASSLEAGRKGSGNTIYFGEGSWLTVV.